These 30 T cell receptor beta chains were sequenced from one sample in a study of blood T cell repertoires in COVID-19. The data were produced by immunoSEQ multiplex PCR, yet TCRdb's version contains in-frame clones alone and is incomplete. Among 150,000 to 200,000 clones listed, 65% to 80% were seen once. Sequenced input: PBMCs or T cells enriched from blood (not recorded which). The receptors derive from a woman aged 50 to 65 with acute COVID-19.

This clone was picked up many times. The chain combines TRBV19 with TRBJ1-2, with no clear D. Germline values: CDR1 LNHDA, CDR2 SQIVND (reference sequence). Trimming cost V 6 bases and J 0 bases, with 14 bases left between them. CDR3 length: 15 amino acids. In DNA, the CDR3 is TGTGCCAGTAGACGAATGTTAGATTCTAACTATGGCTACACCTTC. Protein product: CASRRMLDSNYGYTF.

The count of this clone is one. This sequence joins TRBV18 and TRBJ1-2, with 7 positions matching TRBD1. V was clipped by 5 bases and J by 3 bases; unmatched bases: 0. The germline V gene has CDR1 KGHSH and CDR2 LQKENI. This CDR3 has 12 amino acids. The DNA for the CDR3 is TGTGCCAGCTCAACAGGGGACTATGGCTACACCTTC. It codes for CASSTGDYGYTF.

V usage is TRBV7-3 and J usage is TRBJ2-1; TRBD2 matches 11 bases. This CDR3 region has 15 residues. V dropped 6 bases and J dropped 7; count of bases not matched to a gene: 8. The V gene's germline CDR1 is SGHTA and CDR2 FQGTGA. CDR3 loop: CASRASSGGLNEQFF. Here the CDR3 DNA reads TGTGCCAGCAGGGCCTCTAGCGGGGGGTTGAATGAGCAGTTCTTC.

The chain has TRBV5-1 and TRBJ1-4, with D uncertain. Per germline, CDR1 SGHRS and CDR2 YFSETQ. The CDR3 has 16 residues. V was trimmed by 1 base and J by 0 bases, leaving 10 bases between them. CDR3 bases: TGCGCCAGCAGCTTGACAGCATCCGCAACTAATGAAAAACTGTTTTTT. Protein: CASSLTASATNEKLFF.

The gene calls are TRBV27 and TRBJ2-5; D is undetermined. This CDR3 region has 13 residues. Between the trimmed V and J ends, which lost 4 bases and 3 bases, there was a span of 9 bases. Germline V gives CDR1 MNHEY, CDR2 SMNVEV (reference sequence). The CDR3 reads CASSSPPEETQYF. Here the CDR3 DNA reads TGTGCCAGCAGTTCTCCACCGGAAGAGACCCAGTACTTC.

J is TRBJ1-3 and V is TRBV28; D remains ambiguous. The CDR3 is made up of 14 amino acids. V was clipped by 5 bases and J by 0 bases, with 8 bases between them. Germline assignment: CDR1 MDHEN and CDR2 SYDVKM. This CDR3 is CASSVGSSGNTIYF. CDR3 coding DNA: TGTGCCAGCAGTGTCGGGAGCTCTGGAAACACCATATATTTT.

The chain joins TRBV28 to TRBJ1-2; 7 positions match TRBD1. With V trimmed by 5 bases and J by 2 bases, 14 bases remained unmatched. In germline, CDR1 is MDHEN, CDR2 SYDVKM. The CDR3 is 17 residues long. CDR3 DNA sequence: TGTGCCAGCAGTGGTCTCCCACAGGGGACGCCGAACTATGGCTACACCTTC. Its protein product is CASSGLPQGTPNYGYTF.

This chain uses TRBV5-8 with TRBJ1-3, with D unclear. V lost 2 bases, J lost 0 bases, and 9 bases lay in between. In germline, CDR1 is SGHTS, CDR2 YDEGEE. The CDR3 totals 15 residues. CDR3 bases: TGTGCCAGCAGCTTATATCTTAACTCTGGAAACACCATATATTTT. Protein: CASSLYLNSGNTIYF.

This clone was seen only once. The rearrangement links TRBV14 to TRBJ2-1, with TRBD1 as a possible D gene (6 bases). Germline V CDR1 and CDR2: SGHDN, FVKESK. V was shortened by 1 base and J by 1 base, with 11 bases between the two germline ends. The CDR3 has 16 residues. The CDR3 loop reads CASSQVQGPSYNEQFF. CDR3 bases: TGTGCCAGCAGCCAAGTTCAGGGGCCGTCCTACAATGAGCAGTTCTTC.

On this clone: A far larger clone lies a single base away; this is likely a read error. The rearrangement joins TRBV13 to TRBJ1-2; 7 bases match TRBD1. After removal of 3 bases from V and 2 bases from J, the junction contained 0 bases not matched to a gene. The CDR3 consists of 13 residues. Germline CDR1 PRHDT, CDR2 FYEKMQ (reference sequence). Written as DNA, the CDR3 is TGTGCCAGCAGCTTGGGACAGAACTATGGCTACACCTTC. This codes for CASSLGQNYGYTF.

The chain combines TRBV5-1 with TRBJ1-3; no firm D call. CDR3 length equals 14 residues. The germline V gene encodes CDR1 SGHRS and CDR2 YFSETQ. Trimming pared 3 bases from V and 0 bases from J, leaving 7 bases between. This CDR3 reads CASSSGGSGNTIYF. The CDR3 bases are TGCGCCAGCAGCTCCGGAGGCTCTGGAAACACCATATATTTT.

The rearrangement joins TRBV28 to TRBJ1-1; the match to TRBD1 covers 7 bases. CDR1 is MDHEN, CDR2 SYDVKM, per germline. V shed 5 bases and J 0 bases; nucleotides not matched to a gene: 3. CDR3 length equals 14 residues. The chain's CDR3 is CASSQGGLNTEAFF. Written as DNA, the CDR3 is TGTGCCAGCAGTCAGGGGGGATTGAACACTGAAGCTTTCTTT.

This clone has more than one count but fewer than ten. The rearrangement uses TRBV27 and TRBJ1-1; TRBD1 might be the D (6 bases). The germline V gene encodes CDR1 MNHEY and CDR2 SMNVEV (reference sequence). The CDR3 is 11 amino acids. The V and J ends lost 8 bases and 4 bases respectively, with 8 bases between them. The CDR3 nucleotides are TGTGCCAGCGCACAGGGCACTGAAGCTTTCTTT. This encodes CASAQGTEAFF.

The chain couples TRBV6-1 to TRBJ2-7; 7 positions match TRBD1. Trimming cost V 0 bases and J 4 bases; bases outside gene matches: 9. This CDR3 spans 16 amino acids. Germline CDR1 is MNHNS and CDR2 is SASEGT. The CDR3 bases are TGTGCCAGCAGTGAAGCTGGGACAGTAAGTAAGTACGAGCAGTACGTC. Residues: CASSEAGTVSKYEQYV.

The genes are TRBV7-9 and TRBJ2-2; D gene ambiguous. Trimming shortened V by 5 bases and J by 4 bases, and 8 bases separated the two germline ends. Germline CDR1 SEHNR, CDR2 FQNEAQ (reference sequence). This CDR3 has 13 residues. The CDR3 coding sequence is TGTGCCAGCAGCAGGCCAGGCACCGGGGAGCTGTTTTTT. Translation: CASSRPGTGELFF.

The chain employs TRBV4-2 and TRBJ2-2, with no clear D. V was clipped by 0 bases and J by 8 bases, with 10 bases between them. Per the germline V gene, CDR1 is LGHNA and CDR2 is YNFKEQ. This CDR3 contains 14 residues. DNA for the CDR3: TGTGCCAGCAGCCAAGACAGGTGGAAAGGGGAGCTGTTTTTT. Amino acid sequence: CASSQDRWKGELFF.

The chain joins TRBV2 to TRBJ1-2; D uncertain. There are 15 residues in the CDR3. V gave up 4 bases and J gave up 1 base, with 13 bases separating them. Germline V gene data show CDR1 as SNHLY and CDR2 as FYNNEI. The CDR3 DNA reads as TGTGCCAGCAGTGTGTCGGGGATTTTTAACTATGGCTACACCTTC. As protein: CASSVSGIFNYGYTF.

The table lists this clone with a few counts. The chain links TRBV18 to TRBJ2-1; a weak D match, TRBD2 (7 bases). Looked up from germline, CDR1 is KGHSH and CDR2 is LQKENI. This CDR3 region has 15 residues. V lost 9 bases to trimming and J lost 5 bases, with 20 bases between them. Written as DNA, the CDR3 is TGTGCCAGAAACCAGGGGAGCGGGGATGACAATGAGCAGTTCTTC. It specifies CARNQGSGDDNEQFF.

This clone was detected a few times. V is TRBV12-3 or TRBV12-4 and J is TRBJ1-1; 7 bases line up with TRBD1. The CDR3 consists of 13 residues. V lost 6 bases to trimming and J lost 11 bases; unmatched junction nucleotides: 12. In nucleotides, the CDR3 is TGTGCCAGCAGCTCGACAGGGCGGGTTCGGGCTTTCTTT. Protein product: CASSSTGRVRAFF.

V gene TRBV5-5 combines with J gene TRBJ2-5; TRBD1 might be the D (6 bases). Germline values: CDR1 SGHKS, CDR2 YYEKEE (reference sequence). V lost 0 bases, J lost 4 bases, and 13 bases lay in between. This CDR3 is built from 15 residues. CDR3 protein: CASSLGGLRRETQYF. CDR3 nucleotide sequence: TGTGCCAGCAGCTTGGGGGGGCTTCGGAGAGAGACCCAGTACTTC.

V usage is TRBV30 and J usage is TRBJ2-2, with 10 bases aligning to TRBD1. This CDR3 region has 14 residues. With 5 bases clipped from V and 1 base from J, the junction kept 1 base outside the gene matches. Per the germline V gene, CDR1 is GTSNPN and CDR2 is SVGIG (reference sequence). The CDR3 protein is CAWGQGENTGELFF. As DNA, the CDR3 is TGTGCCTGGGGACAGGGGGAGAACACCGGGGAGCTGTTTTTT.

This clone was picked up a small number of times. The V gene is TRBV6-5, the J gene TRBJ1-1; 7 bases match TRBD1. The CDR3 loop spans 11 amino acids. The germline V gene has CDR1 MNHEY and CDR2 SVGAGI. V trimming: 6 bases; J trimming: 14 bases; junction bases outside the gene matches: 9. CDR3 sequence: CASSPGTEPFF. CDR3 bases: TGTGCCAGCAGCCCCGGGACAGAGCCCTTCTTT.

The chain couples TRBV2 to TRBJ2-7, with D possibly being TRBD2 (5 bases). Germline CDR1 is SNHLY and CDR2 is FYNNEI. This CDR3 has 15 residues. V was clipped by 2 bases and J by 5 bases, with 16 bases between them. The CDR3 protein is CASSEMLLSGDEQYV. The CDR3 coding sequence is TGTGCCAGCAGTGAAATGTTACTAAGCGGCGACGAGCAGTACGTC.

A note on this clone: The CDR3 does not close with the conserved phenylalanine or tryptophan, likely indicating a read error. The DNA is omitted, as the CDR3 cannot be located on it reliably, and the CDR3 follows TCRdb's listing. V and J are TRBV7-8 and TRBJ1-2. 13 amino acids form the CDR3, both terminal residues included. Germline values: CDR1 SGHVS, CDR2 FQNEAQ. CDR3 loop: CASSLEIGLPSSC.

This chain joins TRBV3-1 (or the pseudogene TRBV3-2) and TRBJ2-6, with a weak D call TRBD2 (7 bases). The germline V gene has CDR1 LGHDT and CDR2 YNNKEL (reference sequence). V was cut by 4 bases and J by 8 bases, with 9 bases left in between. This CDR3 has 13 amino acids. The CDR3 spells CASSPGGSNVLTF. The CDR3 DNA is TGTGCCAGCAGCCCGGGGGGCTCCAACGTCCTGACTTTC.

This clone has only a few counts. The V call is TRBV4-3, the J call TRBJ2-1; a weak D match, TRBD2 (6 bases). CDR1 is LGHNA, CDR2 YSLEER, per germline. This CDR3 is 16 amino acids long. V lost 1 base to trimming and J lost 10 bases, with 20 bases between them. CDR3 DNA: TGCGCCAGCAGCCAAGTAACGTGGGAGGCCCCCCGGGAGCAGTTCTTC. Translated, it gives CASSQVTWEAPREQFF.

The V gene is TRBV4-1, the J gene TRBJ2-3; possible D gene TRBD2, 6 bases. From germline, CDR1 is MGHRA and CDR2 YSYEKL. V was clipped by 4 bases and J by 10 bases, with 18 bases between them. The length of the CDR3 is 14 residues. The CDR3 nucleotides are TGCGCCAGCAGCCCCCCGGGGAGGCCCACGGCGCAGTATTTT. It codes for CASSPPGRPTAQYF.

The chain couples TRBV10-3 to TRBJ1-1, with a weak D call TRBD1 (5 bases). The germline gives CDR1 ENHRY, CDR2 SYGVKD. This CDR3 is built from 14 residues. The CDR3 bases are TGTGCGACCCAAAAAGGGGCCGGGGGGACTGAAGCTTTCTTT. This gives the protein CATQKGAGGTEAFF.

Here the CDR3 reads CASSSQGAVTSPLHF. CDR3 coding DNA: TGTGCCAGCAGCAGCCAGGGGGCCGTGACTTCACCCCTCCACTTT. The chain links TRBV5-5 to TRBJ1-6; 8 bases agree with TRBD1. V lost 4 bases and J lost 9; bases outside the gene matches: 9. Per germline, CDR1 SGHKS and CDR2 YYEKEE (reference sequence). The CDR3 sequence is 15 residues long.

This chain connects TRBV14 to TRBJ1-2; TRBD1 might be the D (6 bases). Germline V gene data show CDR1 as SGHDN and CDR2 as FVKESK. This CDR3 comprises 16 residues. The germline V and J ends were trimmed by 4 bases and 2 bases, with 17 bases remaining between them. CDR3 sequence (DNA): TGTGCCAGCAGCCCACGTCCGGGACAACCAAACTATGGCTACACCTTC. Its translation: CASSPRPGQPNYGYTF. Full variable domain (remainder filled in from reference TRBV14 and TRBJ1-2): EAGVTQFPSHSVIEKGQTVTLRCDPISGHDNLYWYRRVMGKEIKFLLHFVKESKQDESGMPNNRFLAERTGGTYSTLKVQPAELEDSGVYFCASSPRPGQPNYGYTFGSGTRLTVV.